The rows below give T cell receptor beta chains drawn from one sample of a study of T cells in Graves' hyperthyroidism and ophthalmopathy. TCRdb reanalysed the multiplex PCR reads using MiXCR and keeps one entry per CDR3 protein. The table records about 250,000 distinct CDR3 sequences, 15% of them present only once. Sequenced sample: blood. These receptors all stem from a woman in her forties or fifties with Graves' hyperthyroidism that later progressed to Graves' ophthalmopathy. The CDR3 runs from the conserved cysteine through the conserved F or W. Each record gives: D gene, V gene, clone size, CDR3 length, J gene, CDR3 DNA, CDR3 protein. A D gene is named only where the DNA matches it firmly. The size entry is marked missing in some rows and otherwise reads once, few, many or a size class.

TRBD2	TRBV7-3	few	16	TRBJ2-1	TGTGCCAGCAGCCACCCGGGACTAGCGGATCACAATGAGCAGTTCTTC	CASSHPGLADHNEQFF
-	TRBV18	-	16	TRBJ1-1	TGTGCCAGCTCACCGGTCATATGGGGGGCTGGGACTGAAGCTTTCTTT	CASSPVIWGAGTEAFF
TRBD1	TRBV27	many	15	TRBJ1-5	TGTGCCAGCACCTCCACAGGGGATAGCAATCAGCCCCAGCATTTT	CASTSTGDSNQPQHF
-	TRBV5-6	many	16	TRBJ2-5	TGTGCCAGCAGCTTTAACAGGGGAGGGAAGAGAGAGACCCAGTACTTC	CASSFNRGGKRETQYF
-	TRBV5-6	few	14	TRBJ1-1	TGTGCCAGCAGCTTGGGGCGGGGGCACACTGAAGCTTTCTTT	CASSLGRGHTEAFF
-	TRBV7-9	few	11	TRBJ2-1	TGTGCCAGCAGCTTCTGGGGTGAGCAGTTCTTC	CASSFWGEQFF
-	TRBV30	many	14	TRBJ2-7	TGTGCCTGGAGTGCCACCGGGGGCTTGGGCGAGCAGTACTTC	CAWSATGGLGEQYF
-	TRBV28	many	11	TRBJ1-2	TGTGCCACCCACAGTAATTATGGCTACACCTTC	CATHSNYGYTF
-	TRBV5-1	few	14	TRBJ1-5	TGCGCCAGCAGCTTGGGGGGTTTTACTGAGCCCCAGCATTTT	CASSLGGFTEPQHF
-	TRBV7-3	-	14	TRBJ1-3	TGTGCCAGCAGCTTAGGAGGGGCCGGAAACACCATATATTTT	CASSLGGAGNTIYF
-	TRBV20-1	many	14	TRBJ2-1	TGCAGTGCTAGTGTGTACAGGCGTTGGGATGAGCAGTTCTTC	CSASVYRRWDEQFF
-	TRBV20-1	many	13	TRBJ2-2	TGCAGTGCTAGAGATCTTGGGGGGCAGGAGCTGTTTTTT	CSARDLGGQELFF
-	TRBV30	many	13	TRBJ2-7	TGTGCCTGGAGGACGGCTAGCGTAAAGGTGCAGTACTTC	CAWRTASVKVQYF
-	TRBV28	many	13	TRBJ2-1	TGTGCCAGCAGTTTAGGTCTTCTGCCCGAGCAGTTCTTC	CASSLGLLPEQFF
-	TRBV28	many	15	TRBJ1-4	TGTGCCAGCAGTTTGGGAGGTTCAACTAATGAAAAACTGTTTTTT	CASSLGGSTNEKLFF
-	TRBV15	-	13	TRBJ1-2	TGTGCCACCAGCAGACAGGGAGACCATGGCTACACCTTC	CATSRQGDHGYTF
-	TRBV4-1	-	16	TRBJ2-5	TGCGCCAGCAGCCATTTTCCGGGACCGTCCCAAGAGACCCAGTACTTC	CASSHFPGPSQETQYF
TRBD1	TRBV7-9	many	14	TRBJ1-2	TGTGCCAGCAGCTTCTCCGGACAGGGGGTTAGTTTCACCTTC	CASSFSGQGVSFTF
-	TRBV6-1	few	15	TRBJ2-3	TGTGCCAGCAGGACCACTTGGGGGTCAACAGATACGCAGTATTTT	CASRTTWGSTDTQYF
-	TRBV20-1	many	13	TRBJ2-5	TGCAGTGCTAGTACCTGGGCCAAAGAGACCCAGTACTTC	CSASTWAKETQYF
-	TRBV27	many	17	TRBJ2-3	TGTGCCAGCAGTTTAACCAACAGGATGGGATTCACAGATACGCAGTATTTT	CASSLTNRMGFTDTQYF
-	TRBV3-1	once	14	TRBJ1-2	TGTGCCAGCAGCCAAGATAGCGGGAATCATGGCTACACCTTC	CASSQDSGNHGYTF
-	TRBV29-1	many	13	TRBJ2-5	TGCAGCGTTGTAACGCCTTCTTCGGAGACCCAGTACTTC	CSVVTPSSETQYF
TRBD2	TRBV11-3	-	17	TRBJ2-1	TGTGCCAGCAGCCCGGGGACTAGCGGGGGAAGCCTCAATGAGCAGTTCTTC	CASSPGTSGGSLNEQFF
TRBD1	TRBV5-1	many	15	TRBJ1-5	TGCGCCAGCAGCTTGGAAGGACAGGGCGCACAGCCCCAGCATTTT	CASSLEGQGAQPQHF
-	TRBV20-1	many	14	TRBJ2-7	TGCAGTCCGAAGTCAGCCTCCAATGACTTCGAGCAGTACTTC	CSPKSASNDFEQYF
-	TRBV11-2	once	14	TRBJ2-5	TGTGCCAGCAGCTTCCACTCGGGAGTGGAGACCCAGTACTTC	CASSFHSGVETQYF
TRBD1	TRBV28	-	16	TRBJ2-2	TGTGCCAGCAGTTCTCCGGGACAGGGGTTAACCGGGGAGCTGTTTTTT	CASSSPGQGLTGELFF
-	TRBV7-2	few	15	TRBJ1-3	TGTGCCAGCAGCCGGGGGCGGGGTTCTGGAAACACCATATATTTT	CASSRGRGSGNTIYF
TRBD2	TRBV2	many	11	TRBJ2-7	TGTGCCAGCAGTGGGGGGGGAGAGCAGTACTTC	CASSGGGEQYF
TRBD2	TRBV29-1	-	13	TRBJ2-7	TGCAGCGTTGGGATAGCGGGACCCTACGAGCAGTACTTC	CSVGIAGPYEQYF
-	TRBV24-1	few	14	TRBJ2-7	TGTGCCACCAGTGGTGCTGGCAGGTACTACGAGCAGTACTTC	CATSGAGRYYEQYF
-	TRBV7-9	few	15	TRBJ1-5	TGTGCCAGCAGCATGTGGGTAGGGTTTAATCAGCCCCAGCATTTT	CASSMWVGFNQPQHF
TRBD2	TRBV28	-	17	TRBJ2-3	TGTGCCAGCAGTTTAAGTGGTGGGAGGGCTGGCACAGATACGCAGTATTTT	CASSLSGGRAGTDTQYF
TRBD2	TRBV6-1	many	18	TRBJ2-1	TGTGCCAGCAGTGATGATCCTAGCGGGAAGAGAACCTACAATGAGCAGTTCTTC	CASSDDPSGKRTYNEQFF
TRBD1	TRBV28	many	14	TRBJ2-5	TGTGCCAGCCGGGATCGACAGGGAAGAGAGACCCAGTACTTC	CASRDRQGRETQYF
TRBD2	TRBV28	once	16	TRBJ2-3	TGTGCCAGCAGTGAAATTAGCGGGAGTGTGGCTGATACGCAGTATTTT	CASSEISGSVADTQYF
-	TRBV11-2	many	13	TRBJ2-5	TGTGCCAGCAGCTTAGATTCTCAAGAGACCCAGTACTTC	CASSLDSQETQYF
TRBD2	TRBV5-1	many	14	TRBJ2-3	TGCGCCAGCAGGAGACTAGCGGGCACAGATACGCAGTATTTT	CASRRLAGTDTQYF
TRBD1	TRBV27	-	14	TRBJ2-7	TGTGCCAGCAGTTTATACAGGGGGGCTCACGAGCAGTACTTC	CASSLYRGAHEQYF
-	TRBV19	-	12	TRBJ1-5	TGTGCCAGTAGTAACGGTTATCAGCCCCAGCATTTT	CASSNGYQPQHF
-	TRBV13	many	12	TRBJ2-7	TGTGCCAGCAGCTTAGAAAGCTACGAGCAGTACTTC	CASSLESYEQYF
TRBD2	TRBV28	many	16	TRBJ2-1	TGTGCCAGCAGTTCCGGACTAGCGGGTGCCGAGGATGAGCAGTTCTTC	CASSSGLAGAEDEQFF
TRBD1	TRBV28	once	15	TRBJ2-3	TGTGCCAGCAAAGGAAGGGGGCTTGGCACAGATACGCAGTATTTT	CASKGRGLGTDTQYF
TRBD1	TRBV20-1	few	14	TRBJ2-5	TGCAGTGCCATTAGACAGGGTGTTATGGAGACCCAGTACTTC	CSAIRQGVMETQYF
-	TRBV29-1	many	11	TRBJ1-1	TGCAGCGCCAGGGTGAACACTGAAGCTTTCTTT	CSARVNTEAFF
TRBD1	TRBV2	-	17	TRBJ2-7	TGTGCCAGCAGACTCAAATCTCCGGGACAGGGGGGCGACGAGCAGTACTTC	CASRLKSPGQGGDEQYF
TRBD2	TRBV18	many	15	TRBJ2-1	TGTGCCAGCTCACCACGGACTAGCGGGAAGGGTGAGCAGTTCTTC	CASSPRTSGKGEQFF
TRBD2	TRBV28	many	18	TRBJ2-2	TGTGCCAGCAGTTTATGGAAAGTGGGCGGGAGTGGGACCGGGGAGCTGTTTTTT	CASSLWKVGGSGTGELFF
TRBD1	TRBV14	-	17	TRBJ2-6	TGTGCCAGCAGTGAAAGGACAGGGGTCTCTGGGGCCAACGTCCTGACTTTC	CASSERTGVSGANVLTF
TRBD1	TRBV2	many	15	TRBJ1-5	TGTGCCAGCAGTGATACAGGGGGTAGGGATCAGCCCCAGCATTTT	CASSDTGGRDQPQHF
TRBD2	TRBV24-1	-	22	TRBJ2-1	TGTGCCACCAGTGATTTAAAAAACGGACTAGCGGGAGTTGAGAAGTCCTACAATGAGCAGTTCTTC	CATSDLKNGLAGVEKSYNEQFF
-	TRBV27	many	12	TRBJ2-7	TGTGCCAGCAGTCGGGGTGGATACGAGCAGTACTTC	CASSRGGYEQYF
TRBD2	TRBV7-8	-	19	TRBJ2-5	TGTGCCAGCAGCTTACCAAGACCCCGTAGCGGGAGGGCCGTGGAGACCCAGTACTTC	CASSLPRPRSGRAVETQYF
-	TRBV9	-	15	TRBJ2-3	TGTGCCAGCAGCCCCACCGGGATTCCGAGAGATACGCAGTATTTT	CASSPTGIPRDTQYF
TRBD2	TRBV7-3	many	16	TRBJ2-7	TGTGCCAGCAGCCCGACTAGCGGGAGGGCCCGAAACGAGCAGTACTTC	CASSPTSGRARNEQYF
TRBD2	TRBV10-1	many	14	TRBJ2-3	TGCGCCAGCAGTGAGTCGCGGGGGACAGATACGCAGTATTTT	CASSESRGTDTQYF
-	TRBV5-1	-	17	TRBJ2-7	TGCGCCAGCAGCTCCGGGGGAGGGGGCTCGGGCTCCTACGAGCAGTACTTC	CASSSGGGGSGSYEQYF
TRBD1	TRBV3-1	many	14	TRBJ1-6	TGTGCCAGCAGCCCGGGACAGGGGGATTCACCCCTCCACTTT	CASSPGQGDSPLHF
-	TRBV15	-	15	TRBJ2-3	TGTGCCACCAGCAGAGAACGGGAGTCGACAGATACGCAGTATTTT	CATSRERESTDTQYF